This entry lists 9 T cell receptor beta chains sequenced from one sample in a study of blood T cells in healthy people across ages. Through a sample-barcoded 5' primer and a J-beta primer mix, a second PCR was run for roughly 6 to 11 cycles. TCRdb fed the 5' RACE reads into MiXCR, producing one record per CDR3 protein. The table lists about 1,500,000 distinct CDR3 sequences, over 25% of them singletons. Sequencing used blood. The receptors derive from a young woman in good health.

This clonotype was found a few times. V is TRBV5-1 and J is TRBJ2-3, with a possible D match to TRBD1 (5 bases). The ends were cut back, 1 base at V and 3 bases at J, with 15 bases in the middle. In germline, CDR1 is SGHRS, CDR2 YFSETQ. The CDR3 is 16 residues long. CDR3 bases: TGCGCCAGCAGCTTGTATTCGGACATAACAACAGATACGCAGTATTTT. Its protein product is CASSLYSDITTDTQYF.

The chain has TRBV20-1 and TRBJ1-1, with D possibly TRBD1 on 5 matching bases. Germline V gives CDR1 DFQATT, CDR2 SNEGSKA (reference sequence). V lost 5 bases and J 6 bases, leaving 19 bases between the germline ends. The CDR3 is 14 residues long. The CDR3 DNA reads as TGCAGTGCTCCCCCCCCGGACACCTGGGCTGAAGCTTTCTTT. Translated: CSAPPPDTWAEAFF.

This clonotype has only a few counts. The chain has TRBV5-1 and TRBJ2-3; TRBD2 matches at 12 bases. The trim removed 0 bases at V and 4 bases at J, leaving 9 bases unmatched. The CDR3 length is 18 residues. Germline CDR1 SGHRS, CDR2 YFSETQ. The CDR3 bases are TGCGCCAGCAGCTTGGTGACTAGCGGGGGCCGCCTAGCAGATACGCAGTATTTT. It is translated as CASSLVTSGGRLADTQYF.

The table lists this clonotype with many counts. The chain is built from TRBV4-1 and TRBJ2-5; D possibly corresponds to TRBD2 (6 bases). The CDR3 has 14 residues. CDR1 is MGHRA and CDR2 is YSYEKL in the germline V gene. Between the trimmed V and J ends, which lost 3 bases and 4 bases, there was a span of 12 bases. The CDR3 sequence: CASSQGPGGETQYF. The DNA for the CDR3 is TGCGCCAGCAGCCAGGGTCCCGGGGGAGAGACCCAGTACTTC.

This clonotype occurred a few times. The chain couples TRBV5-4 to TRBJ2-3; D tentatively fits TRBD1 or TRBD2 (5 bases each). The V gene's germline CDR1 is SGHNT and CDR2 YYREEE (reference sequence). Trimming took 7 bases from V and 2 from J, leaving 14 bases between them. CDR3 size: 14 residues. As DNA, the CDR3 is TGTGCCAGCTTGCGGAGAGGGGACACAGATACGCAGTATTTT. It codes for CASLRRGDTDTQYF.

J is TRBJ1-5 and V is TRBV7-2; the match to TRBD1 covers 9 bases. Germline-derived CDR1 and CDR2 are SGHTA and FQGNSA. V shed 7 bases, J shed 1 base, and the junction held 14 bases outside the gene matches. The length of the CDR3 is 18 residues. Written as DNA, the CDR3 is TGTGCCAGCACCCAGTGGGACAGGGAACTTATGAGCAATCAGCCCCAGCATTTT. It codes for CASTQWDRELMSNQPQHF.

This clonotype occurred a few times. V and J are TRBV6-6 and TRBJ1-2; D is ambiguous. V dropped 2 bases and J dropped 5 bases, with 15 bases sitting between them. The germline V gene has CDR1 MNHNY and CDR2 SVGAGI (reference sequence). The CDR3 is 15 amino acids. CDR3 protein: CASSYLIELPYGYTF. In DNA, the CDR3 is TGTGCCAGCAGTTACCTCATTGAGCTTCCTTATGGCTACACCTTC.

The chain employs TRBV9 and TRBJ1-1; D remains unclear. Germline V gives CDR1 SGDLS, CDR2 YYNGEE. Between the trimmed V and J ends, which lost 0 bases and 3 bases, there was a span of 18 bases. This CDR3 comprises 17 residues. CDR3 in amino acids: CASSVVGGEGWDTEAFF. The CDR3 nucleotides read TGTGCCAGCAGCGTAGTAGGCGGCGAGGGTTGGGACACTGAAGCTTTCTTT.

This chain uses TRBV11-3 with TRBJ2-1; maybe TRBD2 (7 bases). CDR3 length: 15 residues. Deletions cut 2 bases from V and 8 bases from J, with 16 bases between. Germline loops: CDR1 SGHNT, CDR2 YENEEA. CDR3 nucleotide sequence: TGTGCCAGCAGCTTAAGGGGGGGCCTTGGAGATGAGCAGTTCTTC. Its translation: CASSLRGGLGDEQFF.